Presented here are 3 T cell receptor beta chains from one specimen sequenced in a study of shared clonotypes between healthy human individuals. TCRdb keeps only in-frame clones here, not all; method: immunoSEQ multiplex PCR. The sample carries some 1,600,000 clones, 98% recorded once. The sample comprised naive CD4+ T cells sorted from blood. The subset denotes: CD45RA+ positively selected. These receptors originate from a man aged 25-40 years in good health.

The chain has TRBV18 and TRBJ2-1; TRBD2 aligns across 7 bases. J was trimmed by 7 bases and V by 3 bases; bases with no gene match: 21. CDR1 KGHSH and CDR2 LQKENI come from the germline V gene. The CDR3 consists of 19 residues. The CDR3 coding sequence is TGTGCCAGCTCACCGAGACTAGCCCAGGCGCCCACCACGTTTAATGAGCAGTTCTTC. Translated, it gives CASSPRLAQAPTTFNEQFF.

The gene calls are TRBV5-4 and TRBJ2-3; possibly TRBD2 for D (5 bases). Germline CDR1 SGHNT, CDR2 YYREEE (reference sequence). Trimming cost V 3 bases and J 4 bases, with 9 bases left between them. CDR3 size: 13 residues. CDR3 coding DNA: TGTGCCAGCAGCTCGGAGGTCCCAGATACGCAGTATTTT. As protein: CASSSEVPDTQYF.

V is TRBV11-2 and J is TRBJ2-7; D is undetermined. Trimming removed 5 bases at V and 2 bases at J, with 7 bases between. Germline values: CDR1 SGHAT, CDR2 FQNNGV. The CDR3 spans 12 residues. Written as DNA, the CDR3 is TGTGCCAGCAGCCATGGGACCTACGAGCAGTACTTC. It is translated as CASSHGTYEQYF. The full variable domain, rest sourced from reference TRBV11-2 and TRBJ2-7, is EAGVAQSPRYKIIEKRQSVAFWCNPISGHATLYWYQQILGQGPKLLIQFQNNGVVDDSQLPKDRFSAERLKGVDSTLKIQPAKLEDSAVYLCASSHGTYEQYFGPGTRLTVT.